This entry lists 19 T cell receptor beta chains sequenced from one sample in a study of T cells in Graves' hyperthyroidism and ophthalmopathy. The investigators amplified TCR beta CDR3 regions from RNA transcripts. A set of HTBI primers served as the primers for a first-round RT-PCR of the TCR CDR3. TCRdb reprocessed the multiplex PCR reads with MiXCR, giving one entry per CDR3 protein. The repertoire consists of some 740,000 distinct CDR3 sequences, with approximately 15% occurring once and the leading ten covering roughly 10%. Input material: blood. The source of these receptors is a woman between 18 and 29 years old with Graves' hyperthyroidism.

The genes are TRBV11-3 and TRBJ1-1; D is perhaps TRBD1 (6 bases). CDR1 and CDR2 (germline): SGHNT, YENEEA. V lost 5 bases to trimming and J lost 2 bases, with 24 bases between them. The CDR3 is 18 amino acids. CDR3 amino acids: CASSRGGLGARRNTEAFF. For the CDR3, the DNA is TGTGCCAGCAGCCGAGGCGGGTTGGGGGCAAGGAGAAACACTGAAGCTTTCTTT.

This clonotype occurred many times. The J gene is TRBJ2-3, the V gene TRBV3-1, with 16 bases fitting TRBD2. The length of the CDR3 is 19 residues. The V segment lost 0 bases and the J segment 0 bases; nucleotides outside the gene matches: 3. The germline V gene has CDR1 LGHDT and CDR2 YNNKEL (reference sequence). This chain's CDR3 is CASSQEGLAGGASTDTQYF. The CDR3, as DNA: TGTGCCAGCAGCCAAGAGGGACTAGCGGGAGGGGCCAGCACAGATACGCAGTATTTT.

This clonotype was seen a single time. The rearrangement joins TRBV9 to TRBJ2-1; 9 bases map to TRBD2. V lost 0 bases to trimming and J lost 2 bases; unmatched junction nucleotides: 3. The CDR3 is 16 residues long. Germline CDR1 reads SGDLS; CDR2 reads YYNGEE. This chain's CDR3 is CASSVVLAGAYNEQFF. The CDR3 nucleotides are TGTGCCAGCAGCGTAGTTTTAGCGGGAGCCTACAATGAGCAGTTCTTC.

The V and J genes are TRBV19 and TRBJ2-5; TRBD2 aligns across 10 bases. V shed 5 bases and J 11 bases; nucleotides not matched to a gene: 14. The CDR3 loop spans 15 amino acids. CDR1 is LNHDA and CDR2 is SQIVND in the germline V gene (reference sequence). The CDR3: CASSPRASSGSTQYF. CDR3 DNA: TGTGCCAGTAGTCCCCGAGCGTCTAGCGGGAGTACTCAGTACTTC.

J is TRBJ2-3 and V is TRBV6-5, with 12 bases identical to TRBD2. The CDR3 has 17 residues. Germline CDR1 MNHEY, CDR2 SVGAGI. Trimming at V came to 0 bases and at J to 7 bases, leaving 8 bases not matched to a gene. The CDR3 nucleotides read TGTGCCAGCAGTTACTCGGTTCTAGCGGGAGGGCCCCATACGCAGTATTTT. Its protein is CASSYSVLAGGPHTQYF.

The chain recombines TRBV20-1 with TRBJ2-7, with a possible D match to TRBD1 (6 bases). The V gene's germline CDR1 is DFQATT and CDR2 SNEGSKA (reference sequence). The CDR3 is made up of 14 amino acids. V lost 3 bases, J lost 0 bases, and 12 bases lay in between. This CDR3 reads CSASETGHSYEQYF. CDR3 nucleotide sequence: TGCAGTGCTAGCGAGACAGGTCACTCCTACGAGCAGTACTTC.

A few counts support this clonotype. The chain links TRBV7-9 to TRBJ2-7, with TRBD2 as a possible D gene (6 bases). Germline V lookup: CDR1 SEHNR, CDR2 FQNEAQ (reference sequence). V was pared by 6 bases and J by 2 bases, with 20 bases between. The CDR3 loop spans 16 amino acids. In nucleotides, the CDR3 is TGTGCCAGCAGTAAAAGAAATGGGACTGAGCCCTACGAGCAGTACTTC. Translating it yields CASSKRNGTEPYEQYF.

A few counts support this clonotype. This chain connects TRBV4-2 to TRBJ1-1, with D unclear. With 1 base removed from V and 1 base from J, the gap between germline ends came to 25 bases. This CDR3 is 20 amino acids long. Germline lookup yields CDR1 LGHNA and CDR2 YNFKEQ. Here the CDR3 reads CASSQVVSGRRRQQNTEAFF. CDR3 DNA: TGTGCCAGCAGCCAAGTCGTGTCGGGTCGGAGGCGGCAACAGAACACTGAAGCTTTCTTT.

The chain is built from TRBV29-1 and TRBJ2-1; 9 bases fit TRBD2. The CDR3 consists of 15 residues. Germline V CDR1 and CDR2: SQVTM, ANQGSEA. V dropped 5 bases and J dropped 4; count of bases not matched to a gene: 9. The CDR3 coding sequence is TGCAGCGTTTCGGATCTAGCGGGACTATACAATGAGCAGTTCTTC. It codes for CSVSDLAGLYNEQFF.

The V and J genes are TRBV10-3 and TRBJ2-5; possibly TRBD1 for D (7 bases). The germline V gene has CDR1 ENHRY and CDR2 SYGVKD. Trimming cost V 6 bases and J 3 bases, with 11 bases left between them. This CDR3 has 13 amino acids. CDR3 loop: CAISRGVEETQYF. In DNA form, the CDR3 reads TGTGCCATCAGCAGGGGGGTGGAAGAGACCCAGTACTTC.

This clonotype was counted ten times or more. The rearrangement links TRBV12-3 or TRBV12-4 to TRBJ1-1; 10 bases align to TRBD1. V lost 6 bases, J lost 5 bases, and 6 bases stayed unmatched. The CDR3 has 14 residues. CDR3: CASSGQGGRTEAFF. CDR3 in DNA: TGTGCCAGCAGCGGACAGGGGGGGAGGACTGAAGCTTTCTTT.

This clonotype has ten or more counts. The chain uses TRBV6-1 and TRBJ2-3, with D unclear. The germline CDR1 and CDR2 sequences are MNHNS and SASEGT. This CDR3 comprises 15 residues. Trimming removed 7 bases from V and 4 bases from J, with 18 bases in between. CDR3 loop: CASKEVPRSPDTQYF. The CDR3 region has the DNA TGTGCCAGCAAAGAGGTCCCCCGCAGTCCAGATACGCAGTATTTT.

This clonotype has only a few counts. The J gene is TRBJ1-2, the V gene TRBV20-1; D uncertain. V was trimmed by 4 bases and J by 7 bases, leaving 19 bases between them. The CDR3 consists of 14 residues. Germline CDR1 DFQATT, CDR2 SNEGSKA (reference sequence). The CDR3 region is CSATSDVFGSGYTF. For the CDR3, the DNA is TGCAGTGCTACCTCGGACGTATTCGGTAGTGGCTACACCTTC.

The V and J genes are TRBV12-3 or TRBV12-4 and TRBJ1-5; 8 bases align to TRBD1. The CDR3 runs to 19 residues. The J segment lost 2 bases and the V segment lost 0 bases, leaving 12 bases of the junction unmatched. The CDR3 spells CASSLAQIRQGTRNQPQHF. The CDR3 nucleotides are TGTGCCAGCAGTTTAGCTCAGATTAGACAGGGGACTCGCAATCAGCCCCAGCATTTT.

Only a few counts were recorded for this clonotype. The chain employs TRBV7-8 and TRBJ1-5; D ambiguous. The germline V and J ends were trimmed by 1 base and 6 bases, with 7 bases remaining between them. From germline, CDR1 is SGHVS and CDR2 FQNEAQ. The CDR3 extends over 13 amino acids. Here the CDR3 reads CASSLDVAQPQHF. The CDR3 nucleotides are TGTGCCAGCAGCTTAGACGTCGCTCAGCCCCAGCATTTT.

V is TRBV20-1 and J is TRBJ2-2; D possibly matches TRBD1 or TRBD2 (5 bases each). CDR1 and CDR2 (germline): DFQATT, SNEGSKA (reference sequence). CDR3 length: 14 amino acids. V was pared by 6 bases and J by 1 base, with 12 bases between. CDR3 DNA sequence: TGCAGTGCCGCGGGCAGGGAGAACACCGGGGAGCTGTTTTTT. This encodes CSAAGRENTGELFF.

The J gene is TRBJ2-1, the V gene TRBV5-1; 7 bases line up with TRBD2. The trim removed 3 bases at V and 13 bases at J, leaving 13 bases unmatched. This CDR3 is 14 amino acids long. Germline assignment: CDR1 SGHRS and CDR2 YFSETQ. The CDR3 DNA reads TGCGCCAGCAGCTCCGGGACTACCGGAGCTAGACAGTTCTTC. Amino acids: CASSSGTTGARQFF.

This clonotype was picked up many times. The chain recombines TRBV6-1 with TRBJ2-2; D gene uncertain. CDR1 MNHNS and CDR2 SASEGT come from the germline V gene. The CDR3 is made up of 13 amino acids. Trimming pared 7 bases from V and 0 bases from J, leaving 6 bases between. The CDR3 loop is CASTGANTGELFF. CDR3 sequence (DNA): TGTGCCAGCACTGGAGCGAACACCGGGGAGCTGTTTTTT.

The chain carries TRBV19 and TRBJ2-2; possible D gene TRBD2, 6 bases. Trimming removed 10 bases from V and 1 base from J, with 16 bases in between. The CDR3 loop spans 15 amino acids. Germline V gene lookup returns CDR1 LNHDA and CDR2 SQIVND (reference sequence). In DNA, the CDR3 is TGTGCCACCAGCCATCGACTAGAGAACACCGGGGAGCTGTTTTTT. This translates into CATSHRLENTGELFF. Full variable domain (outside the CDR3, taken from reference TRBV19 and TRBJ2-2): DGGITQSPKYLFRKEGQNVTLSCEQNLNHDAMYWYRQDPGQGLRLIYYSQIVNDFQKGDIAEGYSVSREKKESFPLTVTSAQKNPTAFYLCATSHRLENTGELFFGEGSRLTVL.